This TCR beta chain emerged from a study of neoadjuvant nivolumab and ipilimumab in lung cancer. Clones were sequenced by immunoSEQ multiplex PCR, and TCRdb holds only the in-frame ones, with some missing. The data show about 25,000 clones, roughly 80% seen once. The germline CDR1 and CDR2 sequences are KGHSH and LQKENI. The V gene lost 3 bases and the J gene lost 5 bases, with 17 bases spanning the gap. The CDR3 has 15 amino acids. The rearrangement links TRBV18 to TRBJ2-7; D assignment may be TRBD1 or TRBD2 (5 bases each). Source: tumor tissue, taken after neoadjuvant nivolumab, alone or with ipilimumab, at or shortly before surgery. The sequence derives from an adult with non-small cell lung cancer. The CDR3 nucleotides read TGTGCCAGCTCACCCTCGGGACCCCGTGCGGACGAGCAGTACTTC. It translates to CASSPSGPRADEQYF.